The rows below give T cell receptor beta chains drawn from one sample of a study of cytomegalovirus exposure and HLA in healthy donors. The table came from immunoSEQ multiplex PCR; TCRdb's copy has only in-frame clones and leaves some out. The sample yields more than 130,000 clones, 80% seen once. Input material: PBMCs. Receptors were obtained from a male donor in good health and CMV-seronegative. Both conserved end residues are part of each CDR3. Fields, in order: D gene, clone size, CDR3 length, J gene, V gene, CDR3 DNA, CDR3 protein. The D gene is left open where the match is weak. The size field is filled for only some rows; it gives once, few, many or a size class.

-	few	16	TRBJ2-5	TRBV21-1	TGTGCCAGCAGCAAAGAGAGGACTCTTAAAGGTGGGACCCAGTACTTC	CASSKERTLKGGTQYF
-	few	16	TRBJ2-5	TRBV14	TGTGCCAGCAGCCGGCCGGGTAGGGGTTTCCAAGAGACCCAGTACTTC	CASSRPGRGFQETQYF
-	-	15	TRBJ2-7	TRBV6-1	TGTGCCAGCAGTGAAGCGGAGGGGAGCTCCTACGAGCAGTACTTC	CASSEAEGSSYEQYF
TRBD1	-	15	TRBJ2-6	TRBV6-5	TGTGCCAGCAGTCCCAGGGGGAGAGGGGCCAACGTCCTGACTTTC	CASSPRGRGANVLTF
-	-	12	TRBJ1-1	TRBV4-2	TGTGCCAGCAGCCAAGACCGGGTCGAAGCTTTCTTT	CASSQDRVEAFF
TRBD1	-	17	TRBJ1-2	TRBV19	TGTGCCAGTAGTCTCCCGGGACAGGGGCCCTCTAACTATGGCTACACCTTC	CASSLPGQGPSNYGYTF
-	-	14	TRBJ2-7	TRBV29-1	TGCAGCGTGGATACAGGGACCTTCCCCTACGAGCAGTACTTC	CSVDTGTFPYEQYF
-	-	15	TRBJ2-5	TRBV5-4	TGTGCCAGCAGCTTGGATCCCGGGGGACAAGAGACCCAGTACTTC	CASSLDPGGQETQYF
-	-	16	TRBJ2-7	TRBV7-9	TGTGCCAGCAGCTCAGGCCAGGGGGGTAACTCCTACGAGCAGTACTTC	CASSSGQGGNSYEQYF
-	-	13	TRBJ1-2	TRBV6-5	TGTGCCAGCAGGGGAGGGAAACGCTATGGCTACACCTTC	CASRGGKRYGYTF
TRBD1	-	15	TRBJ2-3	TRBV27	TGTGCCAGCAGTGCCGGGACAGCGAGTTCTTCTACGCAGTATTTT	CASSAGTASSSTQYF
TRBD1	-	14	TRBJ1-1	TRBV10-2	TGCGCCAGCTCCATGACGGGACAGGGACCTGAAGCTTTCTTT	CASSMTGQGPEAFF
TRBD1	-	14	TRBJ1-2	TRBV27	TGTGCCAGCAGTCTGACAGGCACAGGGGTGGGCTACACCTTC	CASSLTGTGVGYTF
-	-	17	TRBJ2-1	TRBV5-1	TGCGCCAGCAGCTCCTCAGGGGGGCAGGGGCCCTACAATGAGCAGTTCTTC	CASSSSGGQGPYNEQFF
TRBD1	-	15	TRBJ1-1	TRBV11-2	TGTGCCAGCAGCTTATACGAGGGGGCGCGAGGTTTGGCTTTCTTT	CASSLYEGARGLAFF
-	-	14	TRBJ2-7	TRBV27	TGTGCCAGCAGTCCCGGGACACTGGCCTACGAGCAGTACTTC	CASSPGTLAYEQYF
TRBD2	-	16	TRBJ2-3	TRBV4-1	TGCGCCAGCAGCTTCGGGAGCGGGGGGAGGGGAGATACGCAGTATTTT	CASSFGSGGRGDTQYF
-	-	15	TRBJ1-5	TRBV5-4	TGTGCCAGCAGTTATCAGGGCGATGGAAATCAGCCCCAGCATTTT	CASSYQGDGNQPQHF
-	-	15	TRBJ1-3	TRBV7-2	TGTGCCAGCAGCTTACCAGGGGCAACTGGAAACACCATATATTTT	CASSLPGATGNTIYF
-	-	15	TRBJ1-2	TRBV7-2	TGTGCCAGCAGCTTCGACAGAGACTTTAACTATGGCTACACCTTC	CASSFDRDFNYGYTF
-	-	12	TRBJ1-5	TRBV6-6	TGTGCCAGCAGGAACGGACAGCAGCCCCAGCATTTT	CASRNGQQPQHF
-	-	15	TRBJ1-5	TRBV19	TGTGCCAGTAGTCCCACGGGGTATAGCAATCAGCCCCAGCATTTT	CASSPTGYSNQPQHF
TRBD2	-	17	TRBJ2-5	TRBV9	TGTGCCAGCAGCGTAGGGCTCAGCGGGGGGGTCCAAGAGACCCAGTACTTC	CASSVGLSGGVQETQYF
TRBD2	-	18	TRBJ2-5	TRBV2	TGTGCCAGCAGTGAATGGGGAGCGGGGGGTCAGGTGGGAACGGAGCAGTACTTC	CASSEWGAGGQVGTEQYF
TRBD2	-	16	TRBJ2-5	TRBV5-1	TGCGCCAGCAGCTCCGGACTAGCGGGGGGCCTTGAGACCCAGTACTTC	CASSSGLAGGLETQYF
-	-	15	TRBJ2-1	TRBV5-1	TGCGCCAGCACTATACAGGGCCTACCCTACAATGAGCAGTTCTTC	CASTIQGLPYNEQFF
TRBD1	-	15	TRBJ2-1	TRBV18	TGTGCCAGCTCATCCCCGGGACAGAGCTACAATGAGCAGTTCTTC	CASSSPGQSYNEQFF
TRBD2	-	13	TRBJ2-5	TRBV10-2	TGCGCTTTAGCGGGGGGCCGGCAAGAGACCCAGTACTTC	CALAGGRQETQYF
-	once	18	TRBJ1-5	TRBV11-3	TGTGCCAGCAGCTTAGCCTCGCGGGAAAGCTATAGCAATCAGCCCCAGCATTTT	CASSLASRESYSNQPQHF
TRBD2	-	19	TRBJ2-2	TRBV9	TGTGCCAGCAACTCCCCAATAGGACCCGGGGGGGACGCCTTCGGGGAGCTGTTTTTT	CASNSPIGPGGDAFGELFF
-	-	13	TRBJ1-1	TRBV30	TGTGCCTGGAGTTGGTGGTATGAGACTGAAGCTTTCTTT	CAWSWWYETEAFF
-	-	15	TRBJ1-1	TRBV2	TGTGCCAGCAGCCTCATGACAGTATCGAACACTGAAGCTTTCTTT	CASSLMTVSNTEAFF
-	-	14	TRBJ1-1	TRBV2	TGTGCCAGCAGTGACCAAGGGGGTAGGACTGAAGCTTTCTTT	CASSDQGGRTEAFF
-	-	18	TRBJ2-3	TRBV9	TGTGCCAGCAGCCTCAGGGGGGTAGTGGGTCCTGACACAGATACGCAGTATTTT	CASSLRGVVGPDTDTQYF
TRBD2	-	17	TRBJ2-3	TRBV27	TGTGCCAGCAGTTTCCTAGCGGGGGGGCCGATGGCAAATACGCAGTATTTT	CASSFLAGGPMANTQYF
-	once	16	TRBJ2-2	TRBV7-2	TGTGCCAGCAGCCAAGGGGCTAACAGGGTCACCGGGGAGCTGTTTTTT	CASSQGANRVTGELFF
-	-	15	TRBJ2-1	TRBV7-5	TGTGCCAGAACCTCCCGGACAGGGGCGGTGTATGAGCAGTTCTTC	CARTSRTGAVYEQFF